This T cell receptor beta chain came from a study of CD8 T cells in ankylosing spondylitis. Study results and limitations: Characteristic, it appeared, of ankylosing spondylitis blood was a TCR beta motif of seven or eight highly homologous variants.

TCRdb passed the 5' RACE reads through MiXCR, listing each CDR3 protein once. The data show more than 400,000 distinct CDR3 sequences, 5.3% seen once. Details on this clonotype: No antigen is known for it. The junction differs from germline at one of its ends, possibly a read error.

Germline V CDR1 and CDR2: SGHDN, FVKESK. The CDR3 spans 14 residues. The chain carries TRBV14 and TRBJ2-2; TRBD2 matches at 7 bases. Specimen: blood, either unsorted or a sorted T cell fraction (not recorded which). The source of this sequence is a male donor with ankylosing spondylitis. The CDR3: CASSPGPGSGELLF. The CDR3 DNA follows: TGTGCCAGCAGCCCGGGGCCGGGGAGCGGGGAGCTGCTTTTT. Looking up the rest from reference TRBV14 and TRBJ2-2 gives the full variable domain: EAGVTQFPSHSVIEKGQTVTLRCDPISGHDNLYWYRRVMGKEIKFLLHFVKESKQDESGMPNNRFLAERTGGTYSTLKVQPAELEDSGVYFCASSPGPGSGELLFGEGSRLTVL.